This TCR beta chain was profiled in a study of shared clonotypes between healthy human individuals. The germline gives CDR1 SGHAT, CDR2 FQNNGV. This CDR3 spans 13 amino acids. Trimming cost V 5 bases and J 5 bases; bases outside gene matches: 6. Some clones are missing from TCRdb's copy, which holds only in-frame ones; the method was immunoSEQ multiplex PCR. The sample has about 470,000 clones; roughly 83% are singletons. The clonotype comes from a woman aged 35 to 49 in good health. Some clones in this sample may be carry-over from other donors' samples. The material sequenced was PBMCs. The chain is built from TRBV11-2 and TRBJ2-7, with 7 bases fitting TRBD1. The CDR3, as DNA: TGTGCCAGCAGCCCTACAGGGGCCCACGAGCAGTACTTC. It specifies CASSPTGAHEQYF.